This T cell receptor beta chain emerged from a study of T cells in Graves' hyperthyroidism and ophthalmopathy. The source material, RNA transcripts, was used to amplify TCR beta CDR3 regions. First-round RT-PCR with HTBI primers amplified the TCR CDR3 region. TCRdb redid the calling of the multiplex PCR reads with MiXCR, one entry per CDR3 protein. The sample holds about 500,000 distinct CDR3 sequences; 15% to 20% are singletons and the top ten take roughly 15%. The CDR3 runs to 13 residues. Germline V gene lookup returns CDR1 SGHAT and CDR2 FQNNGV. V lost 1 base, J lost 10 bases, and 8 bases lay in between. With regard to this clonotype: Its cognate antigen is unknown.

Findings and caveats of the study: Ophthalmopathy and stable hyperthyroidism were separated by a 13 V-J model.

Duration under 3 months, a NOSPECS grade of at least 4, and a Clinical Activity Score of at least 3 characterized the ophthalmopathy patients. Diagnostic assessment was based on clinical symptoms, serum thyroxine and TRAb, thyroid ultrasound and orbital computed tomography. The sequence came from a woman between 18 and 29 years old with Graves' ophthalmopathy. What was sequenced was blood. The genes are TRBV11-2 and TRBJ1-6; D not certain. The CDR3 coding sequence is TGTGCCAGCAGCTTAGTACGGGGATCACCCCTCCACTTT. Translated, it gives CASSLVRGSPLHF.